The T cell receptor (beta chain) under discussion was sequenced for a study of vaccination effects on CD4 cells after COVID-19. Study information: Antigen-specific CD4+ T cell clonotypes were called by their expansion after viral peptide-pool culture in ViraFEST. General study results and limits: Convalescent patients were few in the study, and early post-infection timepoints were absent.

The culture ran for nine to ten days, and then CD4+ T cells were isolated. Half the medium was swapped for IL-2 medium on days 3 and 7. A note on this clone: Antigen unknown.

Germline assignment: CDR1 SSHAT and CDR2 FNYEAQ (reference sequence). The V and J ends lost 1 base and 5 bases, in that order; junction bases with no gene match: 3. The CDR3 length is 15 residues. Repertoires were generated with immunoSEQ multiplex PCR, while TCRdb's copy carries only in-frame clones and drops some. The profile shows about 35,000 clones, about 65% of them singletons. The TCR comes from a human donor who received a COVID-19 vaccine. J is TRBJ2-2 and V is TRBV7-7; 8 nucleotides agree with TRBD2. The specimen was CD4+ T cells from PBMCs cultured without peptide, collected before COVID-19 vaccination. CDR3 sequence: CASSLEAGGTGELFF. CDR3 bases: TGTGCCAGCAGCTTAGAGGCGGGGGGTACCGGGGAGCTGTTTTTT. Full variable domain (remainder filled in from reference TRBV7-7 and TRBJ2-2): GAGVSQSPRYKVTKRGQDVTLRCDPISSHATLYWYQQALGQGPEFLTYFNYEAQPDKSGLPSDRFSAERPEGSISTLTIQRTEQRDSAMYRCASSLEAGGTGELFFGEGSRLTVL.